Below, one TCR beta chain is given with its context. Its specificity is not known. The data belong to a study of shared clonotypes between healthy human individuals. CDR3 length: 11 amino acids. Per germline, CDR1 KGHSH and CDR2 LQKENI. Trimming pared 6 bases from V and 8 bases from J, leaving 8 bases between. Across several immunoSEQ plates, the genomic DNA of each subset was split evenly. Measured with immunoSEQ multiplex PCR; TCRdb has only the in-frame clones, and not every one. The repertoire has millions of clones, over 85% of them found once; the top ten carry about 0.37%. Study-wide points: Between a few donors, naive CD4 clonotypes were shared at a level of about 5%. It was expected that sequencing depth would affect clonotype sharing among donors. Unshared clonotypes carried lower generation probabilities than those common to all four donors.

The sample consisted of naive CD4+ T cells from PBMCs. Subset reported: CD45RA+ positively selected. This chain joins TRBV18 and TRBJ2-1; D gene ambiguous. This receptor was taken from a man aged 18 to 29 in good health. Some clones in this sample may be carry-over from other donors' samples. CDR3: CASSPDYEQFF. The CDR3 nucleotides read TGTGCCAGCTCCCCCGACTATGAGCAGTTCTTC. The variable domain in full, with the rest retrieved from reference TRBV18 and TRBJ2-1, is NAGVMQNPRHLVRRRGQEARLRCSPMKGHSHVYWYRQLPEEGLKFMVYLQKENIIDESGMPKERFSAEFPKEGPSILRIQQVVRGDSAAYFCASSPDYEQFFGPGTRLTVL.